The source of this TCR beta chain is a study of T cell changes during pregnancy in multiple sclerosis (dated by TCRdb to between 2018 and 2021). Study-level background: The study looked at changes in the T cell repertoire across pregnancy in women with multiple sclerosis.

The junction shows trimming of 5 bases on V and 4 bases on J, and the gene matches do not reach 0 bases of it. From a lookup of the germline V gene (reference sequence), CDR1 and CDR2 are DFQATT and SNEGSKA. Spanning cysteine to phenylalanine, the CDR3 consists of 11 amino acids. CDR3 DNA only is kept here, 33 bases in frame from base 1. The receptor library was made with the immunoSEQ multiplex PCR assay. Held by TCRdb, this immuneACCESS table contains in-frame sequences only and omits some clones. Under half of the omission traces to an unresolved V gene where checked; the cause of the rest is unknown. The sample profile shows tens of thousands of clones; around nine tenths of them were found once. Of the sample, around 3.3% falls within the top ten clones. Worth noting for this clone: It has no known antigen specificity. Base qualities are not at hand, and no much larger clone is one base apart.

The receptor was derived from a female donor in good health, enrolled as a control in a pregnancy study. The sequence joins TRBV20-1 to TRBJ2-5, and 8 bases in between align with TRBD2. The sample in question was peripheral blood, obtained in the first trimester of pregnancy. The base sequence is TGCAGTGCTCTAGCGGGAGAGACCCAGTACTTC. It codes for CSALAGETQYF.